The 20 T cell receptor beta chains listed next were all sequenced from one sample in a study of cytomegalovirus exposure and HLA in healthy donors. 13 Jbeta primers and 60 Vbeta primers were used for the PCR. Sequenced by immunoSEQ multiplex PCR; TCRdb stores in-frame clones only, minus some. The profile shows about 190,000 clones, 79% of them singletons. Sequencing was performed on PBMCs. Receptors originate from a woman aged 18-30 years in good health and CMV-seronegative.

This chain uses TRBV5-6 with TRBJ1-2; D is unclear. The length of the CDR3 is 13 residues. Trimming shortened V by 2 bases and J by 6 bases, and 11 bases separated the two germline ends. CDR1 and CDR2 from the germline V gene are SGHDT and YYEEEE. The CDR3 loop is CASSFGGGDGYTF. The CDR3 DNA follows: TGTGCCAGCAGCTTCGGAGGTGGGGATGGCTACACCTTC.

This chain connects TRBV5-4 to TRBJ1-1; TRBD1 matches at 8 bases. V shed 2 bases, J shed 5 bases, and the junction held 8 bases outside the gene matches. Germline CDR1 and CDR2: SGHNT and YYREEE (reference sequence). The CDR3 sequence is 15 residues long. CDR3 DNA: TGTGCCAGCAGCTTCCTCGGACAGGGAGAGACTGAAGCTTTCTTT. It specifies CASSFLGQGETEAFF.

To note about this clone: The germline gene is not matched at one end of the junction; a read error may be the cause. The rearrangement uses TRBV7-7 and TRBJ2-3; 10 nucleotides agree with TRBD2. CDR3 length: 15 amino acids. Germline V lookup: CDR1 SSHAT, CDR2 FNYEAQ (reference sequence). Here the CDR3 reads CASSSLAGGTDTQYF. The CDR3, as DNA: TGTGCTAGCAGCTCCCTAGCGGGGGGCACAGATACGCAGTATTTT.

The chain carries TRBV5-1 and TRBJ2-3; TRBD1 matches at 9 bases. CDR1 is SGHRS and CDR2 is YFSETQ in the germline V gene. This CDR3 region has 13 residues. V lost 7 bases, J lost 8 bases, and 8 bases stayed unmatched. The CDR3 DNA is TGCGCCAGCTCTCCGGGACAGGGCACTACGCAGTATTTT. Protein sequence: CASSPGQGTTQYF.

The chain has TRBV28 and TRBJ1-4, with TRBD1 matching over 8 bases. From germline, CDR1 is MDHEN and CDR2 SYDVKM. With 5 bases clipped from V and 8 bases from J, the junction kept 10 bases outside the gene matches. CDR3 length equals 15 residues. The CDR3 DNA reads TGTGCCAGCAGTACCCCCACAGGGGGAGTAGAAAAACTGTTTTTT. It encodes CASSTPTGGVEKLFF.

The gene calls are TRBV27 and TRBJ2-5, with a weak D call TRBD1 (6 bases). This CDR3 has 14 residues. V was cut by 5 bases and J by 5 bases, with 15 bases left in between. Germline V gene sequence: CDR1 MNHEY, CDR2 SMNVEV (reference sequence). CDR3 protein: CASSPSLQGETQYF. The CDR3 nucleotides are TGTGCCAGCAGTCCCTCGCTTCAGGGGGAGACCCAGTACTTC.

V and J are TRBV28 and TRBJ2-1, with 9 positions matching TRBD1. Germline V gene data show CDR1 as MDHEN and CDR2 as SYDVKM. The V segment lost 2 bases and the J segment 9 bases; nucleotides outside the gene matches: 5. CDR3 length equals 14 residues. The CDR3 protein is CASSLRTGETEQFF. CDR3 DNA sequence: TGTGCCAGCAGTTTACGGACAGGGGAGACTGAGCAGTTCTTC.

The chain uses TRBV7-9 and TRBJ2-3; 11 bases fit TRBD2. This CDR3 has 14 residues. The germline gives CDR1 SEHNR, CDR2 FQNEAQ (reference sequence). After removal of 3 bases from V and 5 bases from J, the junction contained 1 base not matched to a gene. The CDR3 reads CASSFGTSGDTQYF. The CDR3 DNA reads as TGTGCCAGCAGCTTCGGGACTAGCGGAGATACGCAGTATTTT.

The rearrangement uses TRBV28 and TRBJ2-7; 9 positions match TRBD1. The CDR3 sequence is 18 residues long. Germline values: CDR1 MDHEN, CDR2 SYDVKM. V lost 7 bases, J lost 4 bases, and 20 bases stayed unmatched. The chain's CDR3 is CASTLYAPGPGQGYEQYF. CDR3 nucleotide sequence: TGTGCCAGCACCTTATACGCTCCAGGTCCGGGACAGGGTTACGAGCAGTACTTC.

The V gene is TRBV28, the J gene TRBJ1-3, with D possibly matching TRBD1 (6 bases). V lost 6 bases and J 0 bases, leaving 9 bases between the germline ends. The length of the CDR3 is 14 residues. From germline, CDR1 is MDHEN and CDR2 SYDVKM. For the CDR3, the DNA is TGTGCCAGCAGAGGACAGAACTCTGGAAACACCATATATTTT. Translating gives CASRGQNSGNTIYF.

The V and J genes are TRBV5-1 and TRBJ2-5; 8 nucleotides agree with TRBD2. CDR1 and CDR2 (germline): SGHRS, YFSETQ. The CDR3 length is 15 residues. V gave up 0 bases and J gave up 5 bases; unmatched junction bases: 6. The CDR3 spells CASSLVAGSLETQYF. CDR3 DNA: TGCGCCAGCAGCTTGGTAGCGGGAAGTCTGGAGACCCAGTACTTC.

The chain has TRBV7-2 and TRBJ2-7; 12 nucleotides match TRBD1. Germline loops: CDR1 SGHTA, CDR2 FQGNSA. This CDR3 has 15 amino acids. The V and J ends lost 4 bases and 6 bases, in that order; junction bases with no gene match: 7. The CDR3: CASSSAGQGAREQYF. The CDR3 DNA reads TGTGCCAGCAGCTCCGCGGGACAGGGGGCACGCGAGCAGTACTTC.

The CDR3 DNA reads TGTGCCAGCAGCGGGGGGGTAGGGAATGAGTATTTT. This sequence encodes CASSGGVGNEYF. The gene calls are TRBV5-6 and TRBJ2-3; 7 bases line up with TRBD2. This CDR3 is 12 amino acids long. V dropped 4 bases and J dropped 13; count of bases not matched to a gene: 9. From germline, CDR1 is SGHDT and CDR2 YYEEEE.

This clone has more than one count but fewer than ten. V is TRBV6-5 and J is TRBJ2-7, with a weak D call TRBD1 (6 bases). Trimming cost V 4 bases and J 2 bases, with 18 bases left between them. Germline V gene data show CDR1 as MNHEY and CDR2 as SVGAGI. There are 16 residues in the CDR3. The CDR3 nucleotides read TGTGCCAGCAGTTCCCCTATCATGACAGGAACCTACGAGCAGTACTTC. This sequence encodes CASSSPIMTGTYEQYF.

The chain recombines TRBV29-1 with TRBJ1-1; no clear D gene. Looked up from germline, CDR1 is SQVTM and CDR2 is ANQGSEA. This CDR3 has 12 amino acids. Trimming left V 1 base short and J 7 bases short, with 10 bases between. The CDR3 is CSVEGSVSEAFF. The CDR3 coding sequence is TGCAGCGTTGAAGGGTCCGTTAGTGAAGCTTTCTTT.

The chain recombines TRBV7-6 with TRBJ2-1; possible D gene TRBD1, 6 bases. Trimming removed 2 bases from V and 0 bases from J, with 8 bases in between. The CDR3 loop spans 15 amino acids. Per germline, CDR1 SGHVS and CDR2 FNYEAQ. This chain's CDR3 is CASSLRDNSYNEQFF. The CDR3 DNA follows: TGTGCCAGCAGCTTACGGGACAACTCCTACAATGAGCAGTTCTTC.

V is TRBV5-1 and J is TRBJ1-1; maybe TRBD1 (5 bases). CDR3 length equals 15 residues. From germline, CDR1 is SGHRS and CDR2 YFSETQ. V was trimmed by 1 base and J by 5 bases, leaving 15 bases between them. The CDR3 DNA is TGCGCCAGCAGCTTGTTGGGGGAGGGGAGAACTGAAGCTTTCTTT. Protein: CASSLLGEGRTEAFF. The full variable domain, its missing parts supplied by reference TRBV5-1 and TRBJ1-1, is KAGVTQTPRYLIKTRGQQVTLSCSPISGHRSVSWYQQTPGQGLQFLFEYFSETQRNKGNFPGRFSGRQFSNSRSEMNVSTLELGDSALYLCASSLLGEGRTEAFFGQGTRLTVV.

The gene calls are TRBV28 and TRBJ2-7; D gene unclear. Germline CDR1 reads MDHEN; CDR2 reads SYDVKM. The CDR3 runs 14 residues. V shed 5 bases and J shed 0 bases, with 11 bases lying between them. The CDR3 protein is CASSPSTHSYEQYF. The CDR3 nucleotides are TGTGCCAGCAGTCCCTCGACACACTCCTACGAGCAGTACTTC.

This clone has more than one count but fewer than ten. The chain links TRBV30 to TRBJ1-1; TRBD1 might be the D (5 bases). Looked up from germline, CDR1 is GTSNPN and CDR2 is SVGIG (reference sequence). This CDR3 is built from 13 residues. Trimming removed 3 bases at V and 5 bases at J, with 13 bases between. In nucleotides, the CDR3 is TGTGCCTGGAGCGGGGGGTGGGGGACTGAAGCTTTCTTT. Translation gives CAWSGGWGTEAFF.

This clone came up once. The chain links TRBV5-1 to TRBJ1-4, with 8 bases fitting TRBD1. This CDR3 is built from 16 residues. With V trimmed by 4 bases and J by 7 bases, 12 bases remained unmatched. Germline V gene lookup returns CDR1 SGHRS and CDR2 YFSETQ. The CDR3 nucleotides read TGCGCCAGCAGCCCCCACTGGACAGGGTGGGGTGAAAAACTGTTTTTT. The encoded protein is CASSPHWTGWGEKLFF.